The next 15 T cell receptor beta chains were all read from a single sample in a study of blood T cell repertoires in COVID-19. Sequencing was performed with immunoSEQ multiplex PCR; in TCRdb, only in-frame clones are kept and a portion is missing. The sample comprises a few hundred thousand clones, around 91% of which are singletons, and around 9.5% rests with the top ten. The sequencing input was PBMCs or T cells enriched from blood (not recorded which). Source of these receptors: a woman aged 40-49 years who had recovered from COVID-19.

The chain links TRBV4-1 to TRBJ2-7; 7 bases are a match to TRBD1. The CDR3 extends over 15 amino acids. V shed 0 bases and J 4 bases; nucleotides not matched to a gene: 6. Germline assignment: CDR1 MGHRA and CDR2 YSYEKL. CDR3 sequence: CASSQDHGTDYEQYF. For the CDR3, the DNA is TGCGCCAGCAGCCAAGACCACGGGACAGATTACGAGCAGTACTTC.

The chain links TRBV24-1 to TRBJ1-4, with 7 bases aligning to TRBD1. This CDR3 has 15 amino acids. Trimming at V came to 2 bases and at J to 7 bases, leaving 6 bases not matched to a gene. CDR1 is KGHDR, CDR2 SFDVKD, per germline. CDR3 amino acids: CATSDSMTGTEKLFF. CDR3 coding DNA: TGTGCCACCAGTGATTCAATGACAGGGACTGAAAAACTGTTTTTT.

This rearrangement joins TRBV18 to TRBJ2-1; D is uncertain. Germline values: CDR1 KGHSH, CDR2 LQKENI. V shed 6 bases and J shed 2 bases, with 8 bases lying between them. The CDR3 runs to 13 residues. This CDR3 reads CASSLDPYNEQFF. The CDR3 DNA follows: TGTGCCAGCTCGTTAGATCCCTACAATGAGCAGTTCTTC.

The chain joins TRBV21-1 to TRBJ2-7; TRBD1, the table's D call, was not compared with the DNA. TRBV21-1 is assigned pseudogene status. This CDR3 is built from 15 residues. CDR3 in DNA: TGTGCCAGCAGCAAAGGGGCAGCAGCCTCCTACGAGCAGTACTTC. Its protein product is CASSKGAAASYEQYF.

The rearrangement uses TRBV7-8 and TRBJ2-7; a possible D gene is TRBD1 (5 bases). CDR1 and CDR2 (germline): SGHVS, FQNEAQ. The V end lost 4 bases, the J end lost 0 bases, and 13 bases lay between the germline ends. The CDR3 runs 15 residues. The CDR3 DNA is TGTGCCAGCAGCTCGGAAACGGACACCTCCTACGAGCAGTACTTC. Its protein is CASSSETDTSYEQYF. The full variable domain, in which reference TRBV7-8 and TRBJ2-7 provide the parts outside the CDR3, is GAGVSQSPRYKVAKRGQDVALRCDPISGHVSLFWYQQALGQGPEFLTYFQNEAQLDKSGLPSDRFFAERPEGSVSTLKIQRTQQEDSAVYLCASSSETDTSYEQYFGPGTRLTVT.

The rearrangement links TRBV19 to TRBJ2-1; 9 nucleotides match TRBD1. Trimming cost V 5 bases and J 5 bases; bases outside gene matches: 7. This CDR3 is 15 amino acids long. Germline V gene lookup returns CDR1 LNHDA and CDR2 SQIVND (reference sequence). The chain's CDR3 is CASSPRDRENNEQFF. CDR3 nucleotides: TGTGCCAGTAGTCCACGGGACAGGGAAAACAATGAGCAGTTCTTC. The variable domain in full, with the rest retrieved from reference TRBV19 and TRBJ2-1, is DGGITQSPKYLFRKEGQNVTLSCEQNLNHDAMYWYRQDPGQGLRLIYYSQIVNDFQKGDIAEGYSVSREKKESFPLTVTSAQKNPTAFYLCASSPRDRENNEQFFGPGTRLTVL.

This chain joins TRBV11-3 and TRBJ2-2, with D perhaps matching TRBD1 (6 bases). The CDR3 runs to 14 residues. With 3 bases removed from V and 8 bases from J, the gap between germline ends came to 13 bases. CDR1 SGHNT and CDR2 YENEEA come from the germline V gene. The CDR3 is CASSFGQSSGELFF. CDR3 sequence (DNA): TGTGCCAGCAGCTTTGGACAGTCCTCGGGGGAGCTGTTTTTT.

The V gene is TRBV5-4, the J gene TRBJ2-7; 11 nucleotides match TRBD2. This CDR3 comprises 15 residues. The V and J ends lost 4 bases and 4 bases, in that order; junction bases with no gene match: 7. CDR1 is SGHNT and CDR2 is YYREEE in the germline V gene (reference sequence). The CDR3 nucleotides are TGTGCCAGCAGCACAAGACTAGCGGGGAATTACGAGCAGTACTTC. Protein product: CASSTRLAGNYEQYF.

V is TRBV9 and J is TRBJ1-4; D gene uncertain. The germline V and J ends were trimmed by 4 bases and 8 bases, with 21 bases remaining between them. The germline V gene has CDR1 SGDLS and CDR2 YYNGEE. CDR3 length: 16 amino acids. The CDR3 nucleotides read TGTGCCAGCAGCCCAGAAGTGGTCGGGGTCGGCGAAAAACTGTTTTTT. Translating gives CASSPEVVGVGEKLFF.

The chain couples TRBV6-2 or TRBV6-3 to TRBJ1-2; D might be TRBD1 (5 bases). Germline CDR1 MNHEY, CDR2 SVGEGT. V lost 0 bases and J 4 bases, leaving 15 bases between the germline ends. This CDR3 spans 16 amino acids. The CDR3 here is CASSYSILHGGYGYTF. CDR3 bases: TGTGCCAGCAGTTACTCGATACTTCACGGGGGCTATGGCTACACCTTC.

The rearrangement links TRBV10-3 to TRBJ1-2, with D uncertain. Germline V gene lookup returns CDR1 ENHRY and CDR2 SYGVKD. This CDR3 has 13 residues. V was clipped by 4 bases and J by 5 bases, with 11 bases between them. This chain's CDR3 is CAISVHREYGYTF. In nucleotides, the CDR3 is TGTGCCATCAGTGTCCACCGAGAGTATGGCTACACCTTC.

The V and J genes are TRBV11-2 and TRBJ2-7; the match to TRBD2 covers 7 bases. Trimming at V came to 4 bases and at J to 2 bases, leaving 5 bases not matched to a gene. CDR1 SGHAT and CDR2 FQNNGV come from the germline V gene. This CDR3 region has 14 residues. CDR3 nucleotides: TGTGCCAGCAGCTCACTAGCGCTAACCTACGAGCAGTACTTC. Its translation: CASSSLALTYEQYF.

This clone turned up a few times. Other nucleotide sequences from this sample produce the same CDR3. The chain is built from TRBV18 and TRBJ1-5, with 7 bases aligning to TRBD1. V shed 1 base and J 5 bases; nucleotides not matched to a gene: 2. Germline CDR1 is KGHSH and CDR2 is LQKENI. The CDR3 has 14 amino acids. The CDR3: CASSPQGADQPQHF. The CDR3 DNA sequence: TGTGCCAGCTCACCACAGGGGGCGGATCAGCCCCAGCATTTT.

The chain recombines TRBV7-9 with TRBJ2-3; 8 nucleotides line up with TRBD2. In germline, CDR1 is SEHNR, CDR2 FQNEAQ (reference sequence). The V segment lost 4 bases and the J segment 1 base; nucleotides outside the gene matches: 10. The CDR3 loop spans 17 amino acids. CDR3 nucleotides: TGTGCCAGCAGCTACGCGGGGGGCCCCGAGGGCACAGATACGCAGTATTTT. Its protein product is CASSYAGGPEGTDTQYF.

This clone was seen a single time. The chain has TRBV29-1 and TRBJ2-7; TRBD2 is a possible D gene (6 bases). V was clipped by 3 bases and J by 6 bases, with 9 bases between them. The CDR3 contains 11 residues. CDR1 is SQVTM, CDR2 ANQGSEA, per germline. The chain's CDR3 is CSVDRGTEQYF. CDR3 in DNA: TGCAGCGTTGACCGGGGGACCGAGCAGTACTTC.